The clone carrying this T cell receptor (beta chain) was found a few times. The antigen remains unidentified. The CDR3 consists of 14 residues. Germline assignment: CDR1 DFQATT and CDR2 SNEGSKA (reference sequence). V was clipped by 3 bases and J by 4 bases, with 12 bases between them. This sample stems from a study of T cell repertoires in cytomegalovirus infection. TCRdb itself ran the reads through MiXCR, one entry per CDR3 protein. The sample holds about 280,000 distinct CDR3 sequences, around 20% seen once. The sequence came from a human donor in good health (CMV status not recorded). Some clones in this sample may be carry-over from other donors' samples. J is TRBJ2-2 and V is TRBV20-1; tentatively, D is TRBD2 (6 bases). Sequenced here: cultured PBMCs, sampled from culture after CMV antigen stimulation. The CDR3 DNA is TGCAGTGCTAGTTCTAGCGAGAGCACCGGGGAGCTGTTTTTT. Translated: CSASSSESTGELFF.